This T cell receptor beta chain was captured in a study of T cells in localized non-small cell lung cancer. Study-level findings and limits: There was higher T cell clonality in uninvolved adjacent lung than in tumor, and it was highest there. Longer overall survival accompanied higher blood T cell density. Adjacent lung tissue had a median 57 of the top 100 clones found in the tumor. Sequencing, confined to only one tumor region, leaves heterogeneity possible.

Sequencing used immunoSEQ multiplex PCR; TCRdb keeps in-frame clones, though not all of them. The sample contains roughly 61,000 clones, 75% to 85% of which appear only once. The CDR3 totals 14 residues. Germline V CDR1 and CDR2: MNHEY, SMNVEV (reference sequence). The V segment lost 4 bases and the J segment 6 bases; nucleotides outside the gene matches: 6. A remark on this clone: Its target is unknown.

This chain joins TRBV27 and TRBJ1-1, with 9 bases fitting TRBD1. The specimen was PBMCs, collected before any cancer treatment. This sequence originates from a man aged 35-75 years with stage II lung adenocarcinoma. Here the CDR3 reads CASSSRDRVAEAFF. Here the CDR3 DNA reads TGTGCCAGCAGTTCCCGGGACAGGGTGGCTGAAGCTTTCTTT.